Presented here are 21 T cell receptor beta chains from one specimen sequenced in a study of CD8 T cells in ankylosing spondylitis. TCRdb analysed the 5' RACE reads with MiXCR anew, one entry per CDR3 protein. The sample has 150,000 to 200,000 distinct CDR3 sequences; roughly 10% are singletons. Sample: blood, either unsorted or a sorted T cell fraction (not recorded which). All receptors derive from a male donor with ankylosing spondylitis or in good health (not recorded which).

This clonotype came up many times. With a much larger clone just one base away, this may be a read error. The chain combines TRBV20-1 with TRBJ1-2; 8 bases are a match to TRBD1. Germline loops: CDR1 DFQATT, CDR2 SNEGSKA (reference sequence). The CDR3 sequence is 14 residues long. CDR3: CNARGGAGGDGYTF. The CDR3, as DNA: TGCAATGCTAGAGGAGGGGCAGGGGGCGATGGCTACACCTTC.

This chain links TRBV7-8 with TRBJ2-1, with no clear D. Trimming cost V 3 bases and J 8 bases, with 8 bases left between them. Germline V CDR1 and CDR2: SGHVS, FQNEAQ. CDR3 length: 12 residues. CDR3: CASSFSGDEQFF. The CDR3 bases are TGTGCCAGCAGCTTTAGTGGAGATGAGCAGTTCTTC.

This clonotype was found many times. The rearrangement links TRBV20-1 to TRBJ2-3; D remains ambiguous. The CDR3 runs 12 residues. The germline gives CDR1 DFQATT, CDR2 SNEGSKA (reference sequence). V lost 0 bases and J 2 bases, leaving 3 bases between the germline ends. CDR3 nucleotides: TGCAGTGCTAGAGAGACCACAGATACGCAGTATTTT. Translating gives CSARETTDTQYF.

This clonotype rates as medium-sized (0.01 to 0.1%). This sequence joins TRBV29-1 and TRBJ1-4, with D tentatively TRBD1 (6 bases). V was trimmed by 4 bases and J by 2 bases, leaving 17 bases between them. CDR3 length equals 16 residues. The germline V gene encodes CDR1 SQVTM and CDR2 ANQGSEA. CDR3 in amino acids: CSVVKTVQGTNEKLFF. CDR3 in DNA: TGCAGCGTTGTTAAGACGGTCCAGGGGACTAATGAAAAACTGTTTTTT.

In the case of this clonotype: Being one base from a much bigger clone, this may be a read error. The V call is TRBV3-1, the J call TRBJ2-3; TRBD1 matches 7 bases. With 5 bases clipped from V and 1 base from J, the junction kept 3 bases outside the gene matches. Germline V gene sequence: CDR1 LGHDT, CDR2 YNNKEL (reference sequence). The CDR3 is made up of 14 amino acids. DNA of the CDR3: TGTGCCAGCAGCTCCGGGACAGGCACAGATACGCAGTATTTT. Protein: CASSSGTGTDTQYF.

Ten or more counts support this clonotype. The genes are TRBV20-1 and TRBJ2-3; D gene uncertain. The CDR3 consists of 14 residues. V lost 0 bases to trimming and J lost 2 bases, with 9 bases between them. Germline CDR1 DFQATT, CDR2 SNEGSKA (reference sequence). The CDR3 DNA reads TGCAGTGCTAGAGAGGTCAGCTACACAGATACGCAGTATTTT. It encodes CSAREVSYTDTQYF.

The chain links TRBV7-2 to TRBJ1-6; D not certain. Trimming shortened V by 5 bases and J by 7 bases, and 12 bases separated the two germline ends. This CDR3 has 14 residues. Germline CDR1 SGHTA, CDR2 FQGNSA. CDR3 nucleotides: TGTGCCAGCAGCGATCGGCTGCGGAATTCACCCCTCCACTTT. Translating it yields CASSDRLRNSPLHF.

V usage is TRBV6-2 or TRBV6-3 and J usage is TRBJ2-3; the match to TRBD1 covers 10 bases. There are 13 residues in the CDR3. With 5 bases clipped from V and 8 bases from J, the junction kept 4 bases outside the gene matches. Germline-derived CDR1 and CDR2 are MNHEY and SVGEGT. CDR3 sequence: CASSRQGAGTQYF. CDR3 DNA sequence: TGTGCCAGCAGTCGACAGGGGGCCGGTACGCAGTATTTT.

This clonotype was seen ten or more times. V is TRBV5-1 and J is TRBJ1-3; unclear D gene. CDR1 is SGHRS, CDR2 YFSETQ, per germline. V was clipped by 5 bases and J by 1 base, with 16 bases between them. The CDR3 runs to 16 residues. The CDR3 protein is CASRVNVLSSGNTIYF. CDR3 DNA: TGCGCCAGCAGGGTTAATGTGTTGTCATCTGGAAACACCATATATTTT.

Only a few counts were recorded for this clonotype. This chain links TRBV12-5 with TRBJ2-2; 7 nucleotides match TRBD1. CDR3 length equals 17 residues. Germline CDR1 is LGHNT and CDR2 is FRNRAP. V lost 1 base to trimming and J lost 6 bases; unmatched junction nucleotides: 11. This CDR3 is CASGLAHDRALPGELFF. CDR3 nucleotide sequence: TGTGCTAGTGGTTTGGCCCATGACAGGGCCTTGCCCGGGGAGCTGTTTTTT.

This clonotype has a count of ten or more. The rearrangement links TRBV29-1 to TRBJ2-3, with D possibly called TRBD1 or TRBD2 (6 bases each). The CDR3 runs 11 residues. V lost 4 bases, J lost 7 bases, and 9 bases lay in between. CDR1 is SQVTM and CDR2 is ANQGSEA in the germline V gene. The CDR3 DNA sequence: TGCAGCGTTGTGCGGGACAATACGCAGTATTTT. The encoded protein is CSVVRDNTQYF.

This clonotype occurred many times. The rearrangement links TRBV24-1 to TRBJ2-1; 10 nucleotides agree with TRBD2. After removal of 6 bases from V and 4 bases from J, the junction contained 11 bases not matched to a gene. Germline V gene lookup returns CDR1 KGHDR and CDR2 SFDVKD. This CDR3 is 17 amino acids long. The CDR3 region has the DNA TGTGCCACCAGTTCTTCCGGGAGGACTAGCGGTTACAATGAGCAGTTCTTC. Its protein product is CATSSSGRTSGYNEQFF.

The chain combines TRBV7-2 with TRBJ2-1; D may be TRBD2 (5 bases). Germline V gene lookup returns CDR1 SGHTA and CDR2 FQGNSA. The germline V and J ends were trimmed by 6 bases and 6 bases, with 30 bases remaining between them. This CDR3 is built from 19 residues. DNA for the CDR3: TGTGCCAGCAGGCTCAGTGCAAGGTCTAGCCTTCCTGAGGCCAATGAGCAGTTCTTC. Translating gives CASRLSARSSLPEANEQFF. Variable domain in full (rest from reference TRBV7-2 and TRBJ2-1): GAGVSQSPSNKVTEKGKDVELRCDPISGHTALYWYRQSLGQGLEFLIYFQGNSAPDKSGLPSDRFSAERTGGSVSTLTIQRTQQEDSAVYLCASRLSARSSLPEANEQFFGPGTRLTVL.

Details on this clonotype: A much larger clone is a single base away; this may be a read error. The gene calls are TRBV30 and TRBJ2-2; D not resolved. Germline CDR1 reads GTSNPN; CDR2 reads SVGIG (reference sequence). Trimming stripped 4 bases from V and 1 base from J, with 7 bases between. The CDR3 consists of 13 residues. The CDR3 spells CAWTGRNTGELFF. CDR3 nucleotides: TGTGCCTGGACCGGCAGGAACACCGGGGAGCTGTTTTTT.

This chain links TRBV11-3 with TRBJ2-5; D is undetermined. Trimming shortened V by 2 bases and J by 0 bases, and 10 bases separated the two germline ends. This CDR3 is built from 15 residues. Germline V gives CDR1 SGHNT, CDR2 YENEEA. CDR3 coding DNA: TGTGCCAGCAGCTTAACAGCGACGTACCAAGAGACCCAGTACTTC. It codes for CASSLTATYQETQYF.

This clonotype was counted only a few times. The genes are TRBV6-5 and TRBJ2-7; maybe TRBD2 (5 bases). Germline loops: CDR1 MNHEY, CDR2 SVGAGI. This CDR3 spans 14 amino acids. The V and J ends lost 1 base and 6 bases respectively, with 13 bases between them. The CDR3 spells CASSYLVEGSEQYF. As DNA, the CDR3 is TGTGCCAGCAGTTACTTAGTCGAGGGCTCCGAGCAGTACTTC.

This clonotype has just a few counts. The J gene is TRBJ2-2, the V gene TRBV29-1, with 10 bases matching TRBD1. CDR3 length equals 15 residues. V shed 7 bases and J 6 bases; nucleotides not matched to a gene: 11. CDR1 and CDR2 (germline): SQVTM, ANQGSEA. The CDR3 region is CSGTGTGVVAGELFF. In nucleotides, the CDR3 is TGCAGCGGCACCGGGACAGGGGTCGTCGCCGGGGAGCTGTTTTTT.

This clonotype has at least ten counts. The V gene is TRBV12-3 or TRBV12-4, the J gene TRBJ1-1; a possible D gene is TRBD1 (5 bases). Trimming left V 1 base short and J 2 bases short, with 11 bases between. The CDR3 runs 15 residues. Written as DNA, the CDR3 is TGTGCCAGCAGTTTAGTGCGGGACGGAAACACTGAAGCTTTCTTT. This sequence encodes CASSLVRDGNTEAFF.

The chain joins TRBV4-3 to TRBJ2-7; D ambiguous. V lost 0 bases, J lost 2 bases, and 11 bases lay in between. The CDR3 spans 15 residues. CDR1 and CDR2 from the germline V gene are LGHNA and YSLEER. CDR3 DNA: TGCGCCAGCAGCCAAGATTCGGCAGGCGCCTACGAGCAGTACTTC. Its translation is CASSQDSAGAYEQYF.

In this sample, this clonotype turned up many times. The chain links TRBV9 to TRBJ1-5, with a possible D match to TRBD1 (5 bases). The CDR3 totals 16 residues. The germline V gene has CDR1 SGDLS and CDR2 YYNGEE. The V end lost 0 bases, the J end lost 1 base, and 11 bases lay between the germline ends. CDR3 coding DNA: TGTGCCAGCAGCGTAGGTGGGGGAGGAAGCAATCAGCCCCAGCATTTT. Translation: CASSVGGGGSNQPQHF.

This clonotype was found many times. The rearrangement joins TRBV25-1 to TRBJ2-1; 7 bases map to TRBD2. V gave up 2 bases and J gave up 8 bases; unmatched junction bases: 9. There are 15 residues in the CDR3. CDR1 and CDR2 from the germline V gene are MGHDK and SYGVNS. DNA for the CDR3: TGTGCCAGCAGTGAAGACGGGAGGCGGAGCGATGAGCAGTTCTTC. Translation: CASSEDGRRSDEQFF. The full variable domain, with the rest looked up from reference TRBV25-1 and TRBJ2-1, is EADIYQTPRYLVIGTGKKITLECSQTMGHDKMYWYQQDPGMELHLIHYSYGVNSTEKGDLSSESTVSRIRTEHFPLTLESARPSHTSQYLCASSEDGRRSDEQFFGPGTRLTVL.